This TCR beta chain was profiled in a study of identical twins. TCRdb fed the 5' RACE reads into MiXCR, producing one record per CDR3 protein. The sample has 200,000 to 250,000 distinct CDR3 sequences, roughly 7% seen once. The sample was also linked to a second study, of yellow fever vaccine responses in identical twins.

The TCR sequence derives from a woman between 18 and 29 years old in good health. Specimen: memory (CD45RO+) T cells sorted from blood.

CDR3: CASSAATVAPSSYEQYV. The CDR3 coding sequence is TGTGCCAGCAGTGCCGCGACCGTAGCCCCGAGCTCCTACGAGCAGTACGTC. This chain joins TRBV6-4 and TRBJ2-7; D ambiguous. CDR1 is MRHNA and CDR2 is SNTAGT in the germline V gene. The V end lost 4 bases, the J end lost 0 bases, and 19 bases lay between the germline ends. The length of the CDR3 is 17 residues.